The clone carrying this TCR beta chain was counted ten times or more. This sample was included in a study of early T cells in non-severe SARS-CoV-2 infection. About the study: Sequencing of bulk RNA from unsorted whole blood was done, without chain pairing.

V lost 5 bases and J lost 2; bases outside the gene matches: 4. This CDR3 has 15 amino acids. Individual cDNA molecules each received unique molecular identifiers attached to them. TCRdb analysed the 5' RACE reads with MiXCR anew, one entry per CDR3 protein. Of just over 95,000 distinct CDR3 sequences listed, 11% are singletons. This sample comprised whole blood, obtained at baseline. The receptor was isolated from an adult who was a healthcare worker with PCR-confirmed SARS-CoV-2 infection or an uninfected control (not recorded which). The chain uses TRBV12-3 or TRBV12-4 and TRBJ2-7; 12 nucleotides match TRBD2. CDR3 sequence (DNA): TGTGCCAGCAGTATAGGACTAGCGGGGACCTACGAGCAGTACTTC. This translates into CASSIGLAGTYEQYF.